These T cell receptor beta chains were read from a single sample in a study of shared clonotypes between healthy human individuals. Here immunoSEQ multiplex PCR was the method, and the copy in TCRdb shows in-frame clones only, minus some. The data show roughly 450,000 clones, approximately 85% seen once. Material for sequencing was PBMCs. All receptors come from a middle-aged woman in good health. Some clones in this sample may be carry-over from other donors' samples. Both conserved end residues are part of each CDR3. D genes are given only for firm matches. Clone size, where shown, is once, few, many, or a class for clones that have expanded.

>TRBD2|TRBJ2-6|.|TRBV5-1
TGCGCCAGCAGCCTATCGGGACTAGCGGGAGGTGGGGCCAACGTCCTGACTTTC
CASSLSGLAGGGANVLTF
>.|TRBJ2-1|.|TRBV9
TGTGCCAGCAGCCCGTTCCAAGTGACAGCGAAGTATGAGCAGTTCTTC
CASSPFQVTAKYEQFF
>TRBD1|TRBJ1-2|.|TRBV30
TGTGCCTGGAGTCCCGGGACAGCCATCTATGGCTACACCTTC
CAWSPGTAIYGYTF
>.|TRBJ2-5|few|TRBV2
TGTGCCAGCAGTGCCCAACCCAGCCAAGAGACCCAGTACTTC
CASSAQPSQETQYF
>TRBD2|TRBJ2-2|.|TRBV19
TGTGCCAGTAGTTCCCCTAGCGGGCAAAACACCGGGGAGCTGTTTTTT
CASSSPSGQNTGELFF
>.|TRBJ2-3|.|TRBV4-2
TGTGCCAGCAGCCAAGGTGTAGCGGTTAGCACAGATACGCAGTATTTT
CASSQGVAVSTDTQYF
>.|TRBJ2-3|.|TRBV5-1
TGCGCCAGCAGCCCCATTCCGGGTTTCACAGATACGCAGTATTTT
CASSPIPGFTDTQYF
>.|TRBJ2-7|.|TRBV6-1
TGTGCCAGTCGGACAGATTCAGGCTACGAGCAGTACTTC
CASRTDSGYEQYF
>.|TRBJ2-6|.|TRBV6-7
TGTGCCAGCAGTAGAGTACGGTATTTACAAAGTCGGGCCAACGTCCTGACTTTC
CASSRVRYLQSRANVLTF
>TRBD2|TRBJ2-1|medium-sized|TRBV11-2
TGTGCCAGCAGCGTGCAAGCGGGAGGATACAATGAGCAGTTCTTC
CASSVQAGGYNEQFF
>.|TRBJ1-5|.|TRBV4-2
TGTGCCAGCAGCCGAGGAGGTCAGCCCCAGCATTTT
CASSRGGQPQHF
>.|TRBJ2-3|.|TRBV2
TGTGCCAGCAGTGAAATAGCGCCAGGTAGCACAGATACGCAGTATTTT
CASSEIAPGSTDTQYF
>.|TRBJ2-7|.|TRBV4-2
TGTGCCAGCAGCGACGGGACCCGAGGCGAGCAGTACTTC
CASSDGTRGEQYF
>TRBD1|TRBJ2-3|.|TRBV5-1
TGCGCCAGCAGCTTTGGGCAGGGGGCCGGCACAGATACGCAGTATTTT
CASSFGQGAGTDTQYF
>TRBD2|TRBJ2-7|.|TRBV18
TGTGCCAGCTCATGGACTAGCAATTCCTACGAGCAGTACTTC
CASSWTSNSYEQYF
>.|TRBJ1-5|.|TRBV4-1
TGCGCCAGCAGCCCGTACCAGGGAAACCAGCCCCAGCATTTT
CASSPYQGNQPQHF
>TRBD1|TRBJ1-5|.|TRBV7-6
TGTGCCAGCAGCGTCGGACAGGCCCAGCCCCAGCATTTT
CASSVGQAQPQHF
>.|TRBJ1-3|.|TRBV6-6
TGTGCCAGCAGTGAGAGGTTCTCAGGAAACACCATATATTTT
CASSERFSGNTIYF
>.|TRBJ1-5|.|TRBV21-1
TGTGCCAGCAGCAAAGAGGGGTTGTTTAGCAATCAGCCCCAGCATTTT
CASSKEGLFSNQPQHF
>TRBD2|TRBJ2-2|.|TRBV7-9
TGTGCCAGCAGCCGCGGACTAGCGGGTACCGGGGAGCTGTTTTTT
CASSRGLAGTGELFF
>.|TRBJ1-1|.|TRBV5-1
TGCGCCAGCAGCTTTCTGGCCGAGAACACTGAAGCTTTCTTT
CASSFLAENTEAFF
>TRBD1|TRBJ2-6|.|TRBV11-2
TGTGCCAGCACCTCCGGAAGGGGGCGCCTTGGGGCCAACGTCCTGACTTTC
CASTSGRGRLGANVLTF
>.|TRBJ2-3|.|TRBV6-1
TGTGCCAGCAGTGAAGACTTGGATACGCAGTATTTT
CASSEDLDTQYF
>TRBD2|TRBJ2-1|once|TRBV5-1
TGCGCCAGCAGCTTGGGGGCGGGAGGGCCTGGTGAGCAGTTCTTC
CASSLGAGGPGEQFF
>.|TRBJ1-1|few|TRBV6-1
TGTGCCAGCAAGAGCACCGGACAGCGCGCTGAAGCTTTCTTT
CASKSTGQRAEAFF
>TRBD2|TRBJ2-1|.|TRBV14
TGTGCCAGCAGCCAAGAGAGCGGGGGTGAGCAGTTCTTC
CASSQESGGEQFF
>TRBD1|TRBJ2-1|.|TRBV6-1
TGTGCCAGCAGTGTGACAGGGAGCTACAATGAGCAGTTCTTC
CASSVTGSYNEQFF
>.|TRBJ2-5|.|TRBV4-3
TGCGCCAGCAGCCAATCCTTGGGGGTAGGGCAAGAGACCCAGTACTTC
CASSQSLGVGQETQYF
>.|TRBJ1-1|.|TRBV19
TGTGCCAGCCTTCCCGGTACTTTGGCGGGCACTGAAGCTTTCTTT
CASLPGTLAGTEAFF
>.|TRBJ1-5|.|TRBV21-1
TGTGCCAGCAGGCAGAGCAGGGGGGGCATTTGCAATCAGCCCCAGCATTTT
CASRQSRGGICNQPQHF
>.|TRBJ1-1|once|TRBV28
TGTGCCAGCAGTTTGCCGGACGGGAACACTGAAGCTTTCTTT
CASSLPDGNTEAFF
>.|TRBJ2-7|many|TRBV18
TGTGCCAGCTCACCTGACACTACCTACGAGCAGTACTTC
CASSPDTTYEQYF
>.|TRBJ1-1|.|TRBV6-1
TGTGCCAGCAGTGAAACGGGGGATGCTGAAGCTTTCTTT
CASSETGDAEAFF
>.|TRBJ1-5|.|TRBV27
TGTGCCAGCAGTTTATCCCCAGGGGGCAATCAGCCCCAGCATTTT
CASSLSPGGNQPQHF
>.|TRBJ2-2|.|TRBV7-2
TGTGCCAGCAGCTTCGACAGCCCGAACACCGGGGAGCTGTTTTTT
CASSFDSPNTGELFF
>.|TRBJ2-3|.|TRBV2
TGTGCCAGCAACGAATTCCAGGGAAGCACAGATACGCAGTATTTT
CASNEFQGSTDTQYF
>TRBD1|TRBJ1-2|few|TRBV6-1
TGTGCCAGCAGTGAATCCGAGACAGGGGTACGTGGCTACACCTTC
CASSESETGVRGYTF
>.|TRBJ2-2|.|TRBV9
TGTGCCAGCAGCGTAGGCCCTACCTCGAACACCGGGGAGCTGTTTTTT
CASSVGPTSNTGELFF
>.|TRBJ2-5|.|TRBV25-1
TGTGCCAGCAGTGTAGGAGAGACCCAGTACTTC
CASSVGETQYF
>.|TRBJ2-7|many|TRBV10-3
TGTGCCATCAGTGATCAGGCGAGCTCCTACGAGCAGTACTTC
CAISDQASSYEQYF
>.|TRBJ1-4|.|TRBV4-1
TGCGCCAGCAGCCAAGTGGGTGGGGAAATAGGCGAAAAACTGTTTTTT
CASSQVGGEIGEKLFF
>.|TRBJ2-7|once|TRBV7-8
TGTGCCAGCAGTTCGCCCTTAACACCCTTTGCGAAGAGTATAGCCTACGAGCAGTACTTC
CASSSPLTPFAKSIAYEQYF
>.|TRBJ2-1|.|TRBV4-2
TGTGCCAGCAGCCTCCGGGTAGCGGCCGACAATGAGCAGTTCTTC
CASSLRVAADNEQFF
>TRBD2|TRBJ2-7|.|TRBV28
TGTGCCAGCAGTTGGGCTAGCGGGAGGTCCTACGAGCAGTACTTC
CASSWASGRSYEQYF
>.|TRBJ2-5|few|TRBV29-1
TGCAGCGTTGATATGGATGGGGAGACCCAGTACTTC
CSVDMDGETQYF
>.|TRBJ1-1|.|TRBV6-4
TGTGCCAGCAGTGAGAGGTCGGGAAGTTCTGTGGCTTTCTTT
CASSERSGSSVAFF